This T cell receptor (beta chain) came from a study of T cell responses to AZD1222 COVID-19 vaccine. Germline CDR1 LGHNA, CDR2 YNFKEQ. Trimming stripped 3 bases from V and 5 bases from J, with 13 bases between. This CDR3 has 15 residues. Produced via immunoSEQ multiplex PCR; TCRdb's table is partial and in-frame only. The sample holds about 96,000 clones, under 90% seen once. The TCR was taken from an adult in good health. V and J are TRBV4-2 and TRBJ2-2; tentatively, D is TRBD1 or TRBD2 (6 bases each). The source was peripheral blood, collected on day 0 of AZD1222 vaccination. The chain's CDR3 is CASSQEGGVTGELFF. In DNA, the CDR3 is TGTGCCAGCAGCCAGGAGGGGGGAGTTACCGGGGAGCTGTTTTTT.